This is a list of T cell receptor beta chains from one sample in a study of cytomegalovirus exposure and HLA in healthy donors. Clones were sequenced by immunoSEQ multiplex PCR, and TCRdb holds only the in-frame ones, with some missing. This table holds 85,000 to 130,000 clones, more than 65% found once. The sequenced material came from PBMCs. The receptors come from a boy aged 5-17 years in good health and CMV-seronegative. The CDR3 runs from the conserved cysteine through the conserved F or W. Each record gives: J gene, D gene, clone size, CDR3 length, V gene, CDR3 protein, CDR3 DNA. A D gene is named only where the DNA matches it firmly. Clone size is not always given. Where it is, it says once, few, many or a class for expanded clones.

J gene: TRBJ1-1; D gene: NA; clone size: NA; CDR3 length: 13; V gene: TRBV5-1; CDR3 protein: CASSFTVNTEAFF; CDR3 DNA: TGCGCCAGCAGCTTTACAGTGAACACTGAAGCTTTCTTT
J gene: TRBJ1-2; D gene: NA; clone size: NA; CDR3 length: 13; V gene: TRBV19; CDR3 protein: CASSLEANYGYPF; CDR3 DNA: TGTGCCAGTAGCCTGGAAGCTAACTATGGCTACCCCTTC
J gene: TRBJ1-2; D gene: NA; clone size: NA; CDR3 length: 12; V gene: TRBV5-6; CDR3 protein: CASSSWTDGYTF; CDR3 DNA: TGTGCCAGCAGCTCGTGGACAGATGGCTACACCTTC
J gene: TRBJ1-2; D gene: TRBD1; clone size: NA; CDR3 length: 15; V gene: TRBV27; CDR3 protein: CASRTGSTSNYGYTF; CDR3 DNA: TGTGCCAGCAGGACAGGGTCTACTAGTAACTATGGCTACACCTTC
J gene: TRBJ1-6; D gene: NA; clone size: few; CDR3 length: 15; V gene: TRBV15; CDR3 protein: CATSRLHRENSPLHF; CDR3 DNA: TGTGCCACCAGCAGACTACACAGGGAAAATTCACCCCTCCACTTT
J gene: TRBJ1-5; D gene: NA; clone size: NA; CDR3 length: 15; V gene: TRBV5-6; CDR3 protein: CASSLVGAPNQPQHF; CDR3 DNA: TGTGCCAGCAGCTTGGTAGGGGCCCCCAATCAGCCCCAGCATTTT
J gene: TRBJ1-4; D gene: TRBD1; clone size: few; CDR3 length: 16; V gene: TRBV10-1; CDR3 protein: CASSENHGDRGEILFF; CDR3 DNA: TGCGCCAGCAGTGAGAATCATGGAGACAGGGGGGAGATACTGTTTTTT
J gene: TRBJ1-1; D gene: TRBD1; clone size: NA; CDR3 length: 15; V gene: TRBV2; CDR3 protein: CASRRTGGFNTEAFF; CDR3 DNA: TGTGCCAGCAGACGGACAGGAGGTTTTAACACTGAAGCTTTCTTT
J gene: TRBJ1-1; D gene: NA; clone size: NA; CDR3 length: 15; V gene: TRBV6-1; CDR3 protein: CASSDAGLMNTEAFF; CDR3 DNA: TGTGCCAGCAGTGACGCAGGGCTGATGAACACTGAAGCTTTCTTT
J gene: TRBJ1-5; D gene: TRBD1; clone size: NA; CDR3 length: 15; V gene: TRBV25-1; CDR3 protein: CASSAGTGFNQPQHF; CDR3 DNA: TGTGCCAGCAGTGCAGGGACAGGATTTAATCAGCCCCAGCATTTT
J gene: TRBJ2-7; D gene: NA; clone size: once; CDR3 length: 13; V gene: TRBV10-2; CDR3 protein: CASRTGLVYEQYF; CDR3 DNA: TGCGCCAGCAGGACGGGGTTAGTCTACGAGCAGTACTTC
J gene: TRBJ2-7; D gene: NA; clone size: once; CDR3 length: 16; V gene: TRBV5-1; CDR3 protein: CASSLTGQRTIYEQYF; CDR3 DNA: TGCGCCAGCAGCTTGACCGGACAGCGAACTATCTACGAGCAGTACTTC